The 9 T cell receptor beta chains below were found in one sample sequenced in a study of cytomegalovirus exposure and HLA in healthy donors. PCR was performed using 60 Vbeta and 13 Jbeta primers. Data came from immunoSEQ multiplex PCR; TCRdb stores just in-frame clones and leaves some out. The sample has more than 90,000 clones; around three quarters are singletons. Sequences were obtained from PBMCs. The source of these receptors is a man over 45 in good health and CMV-seropositive.

The J gene is TRBJ2-7, the V gene TRBV20-1; D ambiguous. V was shortened by 6 bases and J by 5 bases, with 8 bases between the two germline ends. CDR3 size: 10 residues. CDR1 and CDR2 (germline): DFQATT, SNEGSKA (reference sequence). The CDR3 nucleotides read TGCAGTGCCCCCGAGGACGAGCAGTACTTC. Translated: CSAPEDEQYF.

The chain joins TRBV7-2 to TRBJ2-2; 9 nucleotides match TRBD2. Germline V gene sequence: CDR1 SGHTA, CDR2 FQGNSA. The CDR3 is 16 amino acids. Trimming took 5 bases from V and 0 from J; bases not matched to a gene: 4. DNA for the CDR3: TGTGCCAGCAGCAGTAGCGGGGGAGCGAACACCGGGGAGCTGTTTTTT. Translating gives CASSSSGGANTGELFF.

This clone came up once. The V gene is TRBV28, the J gene TRBJ2-7; 12 nucleotides line up with TRBD2. V trimming: 5 bases; J trimming: 2 bases; junction bases outside the gene matches: 19. This CDR3 has 20 amino acids. Germline loops: CDR1 MDHEN, CDR2 SYDVKM. The CDR3 loop reads CASSPPPGTSGSSSAYEQYF. The CDR3 DNA reads as TGTGCCAGCAGTCCTCCGCCGGGGACTAGCGGGTCTTCAAGCGCCTACGAGCAGTACTTC.

The rearrangement uses TRBV5-1 and TRBJ2-2, with D possibly TRBD2 on 6 matching bases. The CDR3 contains 14 residues. Looked up from germline, CDR1 is SGHRS and CDR2 is YFSETQ. V lost 9 bases to trimming and J lost 5 bases, with 17 bases between them. Here the CDR3 reads CANYRGTSTGELFF. CDR3 sequence (DNA): TGCGCCAACTACCGAGGGACTTCGACCGGGGAGCTGTTTTTT.

The chain joins TRBV7-8 to TRBJ2-7; 9 positions match TRBD2. With V trimmed by 5 bases and J by 3 bases, 5 bases remained unmatched. The germline V gene encodes CDR1 SGHVS and CDR2 FQNEAQ. The CDR3 has 14 residues. The CDR3 loop reads CASSPRLAVYEQYF. The CDR3 DNA is TGTGCCAGCAGCCCCCGACTAGCGGTCTACGAGCAGTACTTC. The full variable domain, with the rest looked up from reference TRBV7-8 and TRBJ2-7, is GAGVSQSPRYKVAKRGQDVALRCDPISGHVSLFWYQQALGQGPEFLTYFQNEAQLDKSGLPSDRFFAERPEGSVSTLKIQRTQQEDSAVYLCASSPRLAVYEQYFGPGTRLTVT.

There are a few counts of this clone. The chain recombines TRBV5-1 with TRBJ1-2, with D tentatively TRBD1 (5 bases). The CDR3 consists of 17 residues. Germline V lookup: CDR1 SGHRS, CDR2 YFSETQ. The V end lost 4 bases, the J end lost 1 base, and 20 bases lay between the germline ends. This CDR3 is CASSLRTSGEGNYGYTF. CDR3 nucleotides: TGCGCCAGCAGCCTACGGACAAGCGGGGAGGGTAACTATGGCTACACCTTC.

The genes are TRBV19 and TRBJ1-5; TRBD1 matches at 8 bases. Germline V lookup: CDR1 LNHDA, CDR2 SQIVND (reference sequence). The CDR3 is 14 residues long. V shed 9 bases, J shed 2 bases, and the junction held 6 bases outside the gene matches. The CDR3 protein is CASAQGVGNQPQHF. The CDR3 DNA reads TGTGCCAGCGCACAGGGGGTTGGCAATCAGCCCCAGCATTTT.

In this sample, this clone turned up a few times. The CDR3 reads CAWSVPGVPSYGYTF. CDR3 DNA sequence: TGTGCCTGGAGTGTGCCGGGTGTGCCCTCCTATGGCTACACCTTC. This chain links TRBV30 with TRBJ1-2; the D is unclear. Germline CDR1 GTSNPN, CDR2 SVGIG (reference sequence). The CDR3 has 15 residues. Trimming stripped 0 bases from V and 4 bases from J, with 15 bases between. Filled out from reference TRBV30 and TRBJ1-2, the complete variable domain reads SQTIHQWPATLVQPVGSPLSLECTVEGTSNPNLYWYRQAAGRGLQLLFYSVGIGQISSEVPQNLSASRPQDRQFILSSKKLLLSDSGFYLCAWSVPGVPSYGYTFGSGTRLTVV.

This clone was detected once. J is TRBJ1-1 and V is TRBV5-4; D possibly corresponds to TRBD1 (6 bases). The CDR3 covers 14 residues. Trimming cost V 2 bases and J 8 bases, with 16 bases left between them. Germline CDR1 SGHNT, CDR2 YYREEE (reference sequence). The DNA for the CDR3 is TGTGCCAGCAGCTTAGAGACAGGTATTCGAGAAGCTTTCTTT. The encoded protein is CASSLETGIREAFF.